This TCR beta chain is drawn from a study of OX40 agonist ivuxolimab in advanced cancers. Study background: Hepatocellular carcinoma, melanoma, renal cell or head and neck cancer affected the dose-escalation patients. Participants, 70% to 90% male, averaged 60 years of age, ranging from about 20 to 79. Findings and limits, study-wide: On average, a greater number of expanded clones characterised CD8+ T cells relative to CD4+.

About this clone: Its antigen is not known.

From germline, CDR1 is SGHRS and CDR2 YFSETQ. The CDR3 loop spans 13 amino acids. With 0 bases removed from V and 4 bases from J, the gap between germline ends came to 5 bases. The repertoire was sequenced with immunoSEQ multiplex PCR; TCRdb's copy has only in-frame clones and lacks some. The sample has approximately 18,000 clones; about 86% are singletons. The specimen comprised CD4+ or CD8+ T cells sorted from blood, sampled in a trial of the OX40 agonist ivuxolimab. This TCR came from an adult with an advanced solid tumor such as melanoma, head and neck, liver or kidney cancer. This chain links TRBV5-1 with TRBJ2-1; D is undetermined. The CDR3 coding sequence is TGCGCCAGCAGCTTGGGACAATACAATGAGCAGTTCTTC. This translates into CASSLGQYNEQFF.